These T cell receptor beta chains were read from a single sample in a study of PD-L1 blockade in urothelial cancer. TCRdb's copy holds only in-frame clones and misses some; the assay was immunoSEQ multiplex PCR. The table includes tens of thousands of clones, over 65% detected once. Source: PBMCs, taken around atezolizumab (anti-PD-L1) treatment. These receptors were collected from a man aged 55 to 70 with urothelial cancer. Each CDR3 is given with its conserved first and last residue. A D gene is named only where the DNA matches it firmly. The size entry is marked missing in some rows and otherwise reads once, few, many or a size class.

TRBD1	NA	TRBV2	TRBJ1-2	14	CASRGTGGAYGYTF	TGTGCCAGCAGAGGGACAGGGGGCGCCTATGGCTACACCTTC
TRBD2	NA	TRBV18	TRBJ2-7	14	CASSRGTSGYEQYF	TGTGCCAGCTCCCGGGGGACTAGCGGCTACGAGCAGTACTTC
TRBD1	once	TRBV7-2	TRBJ1-2	16	CASSYPGQMSMGGYTF	TGTGCCAGCAGCTACCCGGGACAGATGAGTATGGGTGGCTACACCTTC
TRBD1	NA	TRBV6-1	TRBJ1-6	13	CASSDRGNSPLHF	TGTGCCAGCAGTGACAGGGGGAATTCACCCCTCCACTTT
NA	NA	TRBV5-1	TRBJ1-3	17	CASSLSYTGGSGNTIYF	TGCGCCAGCAGCTTGTCTTATACCGGAGGATCCGGAAACACCATATATTTT
TRBD1	once	TRBV30	TRBJ2-7	17	CAWRPGTGGYMGGEQYF	TGTGCCTGGAGACCCGGGACAGGGGGCTATATGGGGGGTGAGCAGTACTTC
TRBD1	NA	TRBV19	TRBJ2-7	15	CASSPLTGVAYEQYF	TGTGCCAGTAGTCCCCTGACAGGGGTTGCCTACGAGCAGTACTTC
NA	NA	TRBV7-6	TRBJ1-6	17	CASSRSPRGGGISPLHF	TGTGCCAGCAGCCGCAGCCCCCGCGGGGGGGGGATTTCACCCCTCCACTTT
NA	once	TRBV5-1	TRBJ2-5	15	CASSLGPDSQETQYF	TGCGCCAGCAGCTTGGGACCGGACAGCCAAGAGACCCAGTACTTC
NA	NA	TRBV15	TRBJ1-5	14	CATSRTRGGQPQHF	TGTGCCACCAGCAGAACGAGGGGGGGTCAGCCCCAGCATTTT
TRBD1	NA	TRBV11-2	TRBJ1-5	16	CASSAWTGPRNQPQHF	TGTGCCAGCAGCGCCTGGACAGGTCCACGCAATCAGCCCCAGCATTTT
TRBD1	NA	TRBV28	TRBJ1-1	15	CASSPPGTENTEAFF	TGTGCCAGCAGTCCCCCGGGGACAGAAAACACTGAAGCTTTCTTT
NA	few	TRBV6-4	TRBJ1-1	14	CASSDQGLNTEAFF	TGTGCCAGCAGTGACCAGGGTCTGAACACTGAAGCTTTCTTT
TRBD2	NA	TRBV11-3	TRBJ2-1	18	CASSLGGTSGGSYNEQFF	TGTGCCAGCAGCTTAGGGGGGACTAGCGGGGGCTCCTACAATGAGCAGTTCTTC
TRBD1	once	TRBV18	TRBJ2-7	15	CASSLSGQGGYEQYF	TGTGCCAGCTCACTTTCGGGACAGGGGGGGTACGAGCAGTACTTC
TRBD1	NA	TRBV19	TRBJ2-6	18	CASSPRTGASSGANVLTF	TGTGCCAGTAGTCCACGGACAGGGGCGAGCTCTGGGGCCAACGTCCTGACTTTC
NA	NA	TRBV10-3	TRBJ2-7	13	CAISDRVQGEQYF	TGTGCCATCAGTGACAGGGTACAAGGAGAGCAGTACTTC
TRBD2	NA	TRBV19	TRBJ2-1	16	CASSIKGLAAYNEQFF	TGTGCCAGTAGTATCAAGGGACTAGCAGCCTACAATGAGCAGTTCTTC
NA	NA	TRBV30	TRBJ1-3	15	CAWSSENRERNTIYF	TGTGCCTGGAGTTCCGAAAACAGGGAGCGAAACACCATATATTTT
NA	NA	TRBV18	TRBJ1-2	12	CASSPPGYGYTF	TGTGCCAGCTCACCCCCAGGGTATGGCTACACCTTC
TRBD1	NA	TRBV5-4	TRBJ1-2	13	CASSTGQGRGYTF	TGTGCCAGCAGCACGGGACAGGGCCGTGGCTACACCTTC
NA	NA	TRBV2	TRBJ1-1	14	CASSENRENTEAFF	TGTGCCAGCAGTGAGAACAGGGAGAACACTGAAGCTTTCTTT
NA	NA	TRBV2	TRBJ2-7	12	CASRDRGNEQYF	TGTGCCAGCAGGGACCGGGGAAACGAGCAGTACTTC
NA	NA	TRBV15	TRBJ2-2	19	CATSRGSFRDFANTGELFF	TGTGCCACCAGCAGAGGTTCCTTCCGGGATTTCGCGAACACCGGGGAGCTGTTTTTT
NA	NA	TRBV6-1	TRBJ1-5	16	CASSEAGGWSNQPQHF	TGTGCCAGCAGTGAAGCGGGGGGTTGGAGCAATCAGCCCCAGCATTTT
TRBD1	NA	TRBV4-2	TRBJ1-2	16	CASSQETGGPNYGYTF	TGTGCCAGCAGCCAAGAGACAGGGGGACCCAACTATGGCTACACCTTC
NA	NA	TRBV5-6	TRBJ1-1	12	CASTIMAGQAFF	TGTGCCAGCACCATTATGGCGGGTCAAGCTTTCTTT
NA	once	TRBV9	TRBJ1-4	15	CASSGTAATNEKLFF	TGTGCCAGCAGCGGGACAGCCGCAACTAATGAAAAACTGTTTTTT
TRBD1	NA	TRBV5-1	TRBJ2-5	14	CASSWGTGGETQYF	TGCGCCAGCAGCTGGGGGACAGGGGGAGAGACCCAGTACTTC
NA	NA	TRBV6-1	TRBJ1-2	12	CASATGLDGYTF	TGTGCCAGCGCAACAGGTTTGGATGGCTACACCTTC
NA	NA	TRBV30	TRBJ2-2	14	CAWSVPGNTGELFF	TGTGCCTGGAGTGTACCGGGGAACACCGGGGAGCTGTTTTTT
NA	NA	TRBV5-4	TRBJ1-2	12	CASSTGKNGYTF	TGTGCCAGCAGTACAGGGAAAAATGGCTACACCTTC
NA	NA	TRBV5-4	TRBJ2-5	12	CASSLYGETQYF	TGTGCCAGCAGCTTGTACGGGGAGACCCAGTACTTC
NA	NA	TRBV7-2	TRBJ1-6	13	CASSLALNSPLHF	TGTGCCAGCAGCTTAGCGTTAAATTCACCCCTCCACTTT
TRBD1	NA	TRBV23-1	TRBJ2-7	15	CASSRGAGTAYEQYF	TGCGCCAGCAGTCGTGGGGCAGGGACAGCCTACGAGCAGTACTTC
NA	NA	TRBV4-1	TRBJ2-1	15	CASSQALTYGNEQFF	TGCGCCAGCAGCCAAGCCCTCACTTATGGCAATGAGCAGTTCTTC
NA	once	TRBV18	TRBJ2-5	15	CASSPRGGGGETQYF	TGTGCCAGCTCACCCCGGGGAGGTGGAGGAGAGACCCAGTACTTC
TRBD1	NA	TRBV6-6	TRBJ2-7	13	CASSGGTGVEQYF	TGTGCCAGCAGTGGCGGGACAGGGGTCGAGCAGTACTTC
TRBD2	once	TRBV5-4	TRBJ2-5	16	CASSLGRGDYQETQYF	TGTGCCAGCAGCTTGGGGCGGGGGGACTACCAAGAGACCCAGTACTTC
TRBD1	NA	TRBV5-4	TRBJ1-2	15	CASSLPTGDNYGYTF	TGTGCCAGCAGCTTACCGACAGGGGACAACTATGGCTACACCTTC
NA	NA	TRBV11-2	TRBJ2-2	17	CASSLDSRLVGTGELFF	TGTGCCAGCAGCTTAGATTCCCGACTAGTGGGCACCGGGGAGCTGTTTTTT
NA	NA	TRBV7-2	TRBJ1-6	16	CASSLVGESGNSPLHF	TGTGCCAGCAGCTTAGTTGGGGAGTCTGGTAATTCACCCCTCCACTTT
TRBD2	NA	TRBV11-3	TRBJ2-2	17	CASSTSSGGAYTGELFF	TGTGCCAGCAGCACCTCTAGCGGGGGGGCCTATACCGGGGAGCTGTTTTTT
TRBD2	NA	TRBV15	TRBJ2-1	16	CATSRASGGVYNEQFF	TGTGCCACCAGCAGAGCTAGCGGGGGGGTATACAATGAGCAGTTCTTC
TRBD2	NA	TRBV19	TRBJ2-3	18	CASSDQGLAGENTDTQYF	TGTGCCAGTAGTGATCAAGGACTAGCGGGGGAGAACACAGATACGCAGTATTTT
TRBD2	NA	TRBV25-1	TRBJ2-5	15	CASSEYVGGAETQYF	TGTGCCAGCAGTGAATATGTCGGGGGGGCGGAGACCCAGTACTTC
TRBD2	NA	TRBV7-9	TRBJ2-7	16	CASSLASGLVWYEQYF	TGTGCCAGCAGCTTAGCGTCGGGACTAGTCTGGTACGAGCAGTACTTC
TRBD1	NA	TRBV25-1	TRBJ2-1	14	CASGTEISYNEQFF	TGTGCCAGCGGGACAGAGATTTCATACAATGAGCAGTTCTTC
NA	NA	TRBV6-4	TRBJ1-1	14	CASSNLPGVGEAFF	TGTGCCAGCAGCAACTTGCCGGGAGTGGGTGAAGCTTTCTTT
TRBD2	NA	TRBV5-1	TRBJ2-6	20	CASSLEGLAGRFSGANVLTF	TGCGCCAGCAGCTTGGAGGGACTAGCGGGGCGATTCTCTGGGGCCAACGTCCTGACTTTC
TRBD2	once	TRBV28	TRBJ2-3	18	CASTPSPASGGVTDTQYF	TGTGCCAGCACCCCCAGTCCGGCTAGCGGGGGAGTCACAGATACGCAGTATTTT
NA	NA	TRBV6-1	TRBJ1-2	13	CASSDRGGYGYTF	TGTGCCAGCAGTGATAGGGGGGGCTATGGCTACACCTTC